This is a list of T cell receptor beta chains from one sample in a study of T cell responses to AZD1222 COVID-19 vaccine. Only in-frame clones appear in the TCRdb table, and some are missing; sequencing was by immunoSEQ multiplex PCR. Of some 100,000 clones in the sample, more than 75% were seen once. The sequencing used peripheral blood, collected on day 0 of AZD1222 vaccination. The receptors derive from an adult in good health. CDR3s include the opening cysteine and the closing phenylalanine or tryptophan. Fields, in order: clone size, J gene, D gene, V gene, CDR3 protein, CDR3 DNA. D genes are given only for firm matches. Clone sizes are given selectively: once, few, many, or a class where the clone is expanded.

clone size: -
J gene: TRBJ2-7
D gene: -
V gene: TRBV27
CDR3 protein: CASSLRWLVGYEQYF
CDR3 DNA: TGTGCCAGCAGTTTACGGTGGCTAGTGGGCTACGAGCAGTACTTC

clone size: -
J gene: TRBJ1-5
D gene: TRBD1
V gene: TRBV7-8
CDR3 protein: CASSMDRDQPQHF
CDR3 DNA: TGTGCCAGCAGCATGGACAGGGATCAGCCCCAGCATTTT

clone size: -
J gene: TRBJ1-5
D gene: -
V gene: TRBV7-2
CDR3 protein: CASSLDGQPQHF
CDR3 DNA: TGTGCCAGCAGCTTAGATGGTCAGCCCCAGCATTTT

clone size: -
J gene: TRBJ2-5
D gene: -
V gene: TRBV18
CDR3 protein: CASSRGTLETQYF
CDR3 DNA: TGTGCCAGCTCTCGTGGGACTTTAGAGACCCAGTACTTC

clone size: -
J gene: TRBJ1-4
D gene: -
V gene: TRBV29-1
CDR3 protein: CSVGRGATNEKLFF
CDR3 DNA: TGCAGCGTTGGTCGGGGGGCTACTAATGAAAAACTGTTTTTT

clone size: -
J gene: TRBJ1-2
D gene: TRBD1
V gene: TRBV5-8
CDR3 protein: CASSLDNRGHGYTF
CDR3 DNA: TGTGCCAGCAGCTTGGACAACAGGGGGCATGGCTACACCTTC

clone size: few
J gene: TRBJ1-2
D gene: TRBD1
V gene: TRBV6-2/TRBV6-3
CDR3 protein: CASSPHPGQGLYYGYTF
CDR3 DNA: TGTGCCAGCAGCCCTCACCCGGGACAGGGCTTATACTATGGCTACACCTTC

clone size: -
J gene: TRBJ2-7
D gene: -
V gene: TRBV7-2
CDR3 protein: CASSLEAREVDEQYF
CDR3 DNA: TGTGCCAGCAGCTTAGAGGCCAGGGAGGTCGACGAGCAGTACTTC

clone size: few
J gene: TRBJ1-6
D gene: -
V gene: TRBV6-2/TRBV6-3
CDR3 protein: CASSADIGSPLHF
CDR3 DNA: TGTGCCAGCAGTGCCGACATCGGGTCACCCCTCCACTTT

clone size: -
J gene: TRBJ2-1
D gene: TRBD2
V gene: TRBV10-3
CDR3 protein: CAISAETSGVFNEQFF
CDR3 DNA: TGTGCCATCAGTGCTGAGACTAGCGGGGTGTTCAATGAGCAGTTCTTC

clone size: -
J gene: TRBJ1-2
D gene: -
V gene: TRBV11-2
CDR3 protein: CASSPAGDYGYTF
CDR3 DNA: TGTGCCAGCAGCCCGGCGGGAGACTATGGCTACACCTTC

clone size: -
J gene: TRBJ1-1
D gene: -
V gene: TRBV6-4
CDR3 protein: CASSDTSDSPRAFF
CDR3 DNA: TGTGCCAGCAGTGACACTTCGGACAGTCCGCGGGCTTTCTTT

clone size: -
J gene: TRBJ1-2
D gene: -
V gene: TRBV2
CDR3 protein: CASSDGGPAPYTF
CDR3 DNA: TGTGCCAGCAGTGATGGAGGACCCGCACCCTACACCTTC

clone size: -
J gene: TRBJ1-3
D gene: -
V gene: TRBV9
CDR3 protein: CASSVGLTRSSGNTIYF
CDR3 DNA: TGTGCCAGCAGCGTTGGCCTCACCCGAAGCTCTGGAAACACCATATATTTT

clone size: -
J gene: TRBJ1-2
D gene: -
V gene: TRBV29-1
CDR3 protein: CSGGGRDSYTF
CDR3 DNA: TGCAGCGGGGGGGGGAGGGACAGCTACACCTTC

clone size: -
J gene: TRBJ2-1
D gene: TRBD1
V gene: TRBV29-1
CDR3 protein: CSAKGQGNRNEQFF
CDR3 DNA: TGCAGCGCTAAGGGACAGGGGAATCGTAATGAGCAGTTCTTC

clone size: -
J gene: TRBJ1-1
D gene: TRBD1
V gene: TRBV7-2
CDR3 protein: CASSYGQGLSTEAFF
CDR3 DNA: TGTGCCAGCAGCTACGGACAGGGCCTGAGCACTGAAGCTTTCTTT

clone size: -
J gene: TRBJ2-3
D gene: -
V gene: TRBV27
CDR3 protein: CASSNRLGTDTQYF
CDR3 DNA: TGTGCCAGCAGTAACAGGCTTGGAACAGATACGCAGTATTTT

clone size: -
J gene: TRBJ1-2
D gene: TRBD1
V gene: TRBV6-5
CDR3 protein: CASRRQGIDGYTF
CDR3 DNA: TGTGCCAGCAGACGACAGGGCATCGATGGCTACACCTTC

clone size: -
J gene: TRBJ1-6
D gene: TRBD1
V gene: TRBV30
CDR3 protein: CAWSVRDRSNSPLHF
CDR3 DNA: TGTGCCTGGAGTGTACGGGACAGAAGCAATTCACCCCTCCACTTT

clone size: few
J gene: TRBJ1-5
D gene: -
V gene: TRBV5-3
CDR3 protein: CARSSLEEEQPQHF
CDR3 DNA: TGTGCCAGAAGCTCCTTAGAAGAGGAGCAGCCCCAGCATTTT

clone size: -
J gene: TRBJ1-1
D gene: TRBD1
V gene: TRBV5-1
CDR3 protein: CASSSDGTVGDEAFF
CDR3 DNA: TGCGCCAGCAGCAGCGACGGGACAGTGGGGGATGAAGCTTTCTTT

clone size: -
J gene: TRBJ1-5
D gene: TRBD1
V gene: TRBV18
CDR3 protein: CASSPLDSRRPIQGAEQPQHF
CDR3 DNA: TGTGCCAGCTCACCCCTGGACAGTCGCAGGCCCATACAGGGGGCAGAGCAGCCCCAGCATTTT

clone size: -
J gene: TRBJ1-5
D gene: -
V gene: TRBV11-2
CDR3 protein: CASSLVSGQPQHF
CDR3 DNA: TGTGCCAGCAGCTTAGTTTCGGGTCAGCCCCAGCATTTT

clone size: -
J gene: TRBJ2-1
D gene: -
V gene: TRBV4-3
CDR3 protein: CASSSDRYIDNEQFF
CDR3 DNA: TGCGCCAGCAGCTCCGACAGGTATATCGACAATGAGCAGTTCTTC

clone size: -
J gene: TRBJ2-7
D gene: -
V gene: TRBV3-1/TRBV3-2
CDR3 protein: CASSQEAEQYF
CDR3 DNA: TGTGCCAGCAGCCAAGAGGCGGAGCAGTACTTC

clone size: -
J gene: TRBJ1-6
D gene: -
V gene: TRBV7-8
CDR3 protein: CASSLAGRLVLHF
CDR3 DNA: TGTGCCAGCAGCTTAGCTGGGAGACTTGTCCTCCACTTT

clone size: -
J gene: TRBJ1-2
D gene: -
V gene: TRBV6-5
CDR3 protein: CASSYSTGAGYTF
CDR3 DNA: TGTGCCAGCAGTTACTCGACGGGGGCCGGCTACACCTTC

clone size: -
J gene: TRBJ1-1
D gene: -
V gene: TRBV29-1
CDR3 protein: CSALENTEAFF
CDR3 DNA: TGCAGTGCCCTTGAGAACACTGAAGCTTTCTTT

clone size: -
J gene: TRBJ2-5
D gene: -
V gene: TRBV15
CDR3 protein: CATSRVGDHQETQYF
CDR3 DNA: TGTGCCACCAGCAGAGTCGGCGACCACCAAGAGACCCAGTACTTC

clone size: -
J gene: TRBJ1-1
D gene: -
V gene: TRBV6-5
CDR3 protein: CASSYTGNTEAFF
CDR3 DNA: TGTGCCAGCAGTTACACAGGTAACACTGAAGCTTTCTTT

clone size: -
J gene: TRBJ1-1
D gene: TRBD1
V gene: TRBV28
CDR3 protein: CASSSPPHRGLRTEAFF
CDR3 DNA: TGTGCCAGCAGTTCTCCCCCACACAGGGGGTTAAGAACTGAAGCTTTCTTT

clone size: -
J gene: TRBJ1-1
D gene: -
V gene: TRBV7-8
CDR3 protein: CASSLVGQMNTEAFF
CDR3 DNA: TGTGCCAGCAGCTTAGTTGGGCAAATGAACACTGAAGCTTTCTTT

clone size: once
J gene: TRBJ1-1
D gene: -
V gene: TRBV10-3
CDR3 protein: CAIKPIFTANTEAFF
CDR3 DNA: TGTGCCATCAAGCCTATCTTTACAGCGAACACTGAAGCTTTCTTT

clone size: -
J gene: TRBJ2-1
D gene: TRBD1
V gene: TRBV18
CDR3 protein: CASSPGTANEQFF
CDR3 DNA: TGTGCCAGCTCACCCGGGACAGCCAATGAGCAGTTCTTC

clone size: -
J gene: TRBJ2-5
D gene: -
V gene: TRBV19
CDR3 protein: CASRSRGEPQETQYF
CDR3 DNA: TGTGCCAGTAGAAGTCGCGGGGAGCCACAAGAGACCCAGTACTTC

clone size: -
J gene: TRBJ1-1
D gene: TRBD1
V gene: TRBV19
CDR3 protein: CASSIWGRGFTEAFF
CDR3 DNA: TGTGCCAGTAGTATATGGGGCAGGGGGTTCACTGAAGCTTTCTTT

clone size: -
J gene: TRBJ1-5
D gene: -
V gene: TRBV2
CDR3 protein: CASSNPTGPNQPQHF
CDR3 DNA: TGTGCCAGCAGTAATCCCACAGGTCCCAATCAGCCCCAGCATTTT

clone size: -
J gene: TRBJ1-5
D gene: -
V gene: TRBV9
CDR3 protein: CASGGTLGNQPQHF
CDR3 DNA: TGTGCCAGCGGGGGGACTTTGGGCAATCAGCCCCAGCATTTT

clone size: -
J gene: TRBJ2-5
D gene: -
V gene: TRBV19
CDR3 protein: CASRISGAETQYF
CDR3 DNA: TGTGCCAGTAGAATCTCGGGGGCAGAGACCCAGTACTTC

clone size: -
J gene: TRBJ2-7
D gene: TRBD1
V gene: TRBV27
CDR3 protein: CASSFRGQGATHEQYF
CDR3 DNA: TGTGCCAGCAGTTTCCGAGGACAGGGGGCTACCCACGAGCAGTACTTC

clone size: -
J gene: TRBJ1-2
D gene: -
V gene: TRBV30
CDR3 protein: CAWSVLKGYGYTF
CDR3 DNA: TGTGCCTGGAGTGTACTCAAGGGCTATGGCTACACCTTC

clone size: -
J gene: TRBJ1-1
D gene: -
V gene: TRBV5-6
CDR3 protein: CASSGTQGPNTEAFF
CDR3 DNA: TGTGCCAGCAGCGGCACTCAGGGCCCGAACACTGAAGCTTTCTTT

clone size: -
J gene: TRBJ1-2
D gene: -
V gene: TRBV10-3
CDR3 protein: CAISEGWGNYGYTF
CDR3 DNA: TGTGCCATCAGTGAGGGTTGGGGTAACTATGGCTACACCTTC

clone size: -
J gene: TRBJ2-2
D gene: TRBD1
V gene: TRBV10-3
CDR3 protein: CAIKQGADTGELFF
CDR3 DNA: TGTGCCATCAAACAGGGGGCTGACACCGGGGAGCTGTTTTTT

clone size: -
J gene: TRBJ2-3
D gene: TRBD1
V gene: TRBV24-1
CDR3 protein: CATSDLGDRVDTQYF
CDR3 DNA: TGTGCCACCAGTGATTTGGGGGACAGGGTAGATACGCAGTATTTT

clone size: -
J gene: TRBJ1-3
D gene: -
V gene: TRBV7-2
CDR3 protein: CASSLGFRGWQGNTIYF
CDR3 DNA: TGTGCCAGCAGCTTAGGTTTCAGAGGGTGGCAAGGAAACACCATATATTTT

clone size: -
J gene: TRBJ2-7
D gene: TRBD1
V gene: TRBV27
CDR3 protein: CASSLWWDSDYEQYF
CDR3 DNA: TGTGCCAGCAGTTTATGGTGGGACAGTGACTACGAGCAGTACTTC

clone size: -
J gene: TRBJ1-1
D gene: -
V gene: TRBV7-9
CDR3 protein: CASSWEARANTEAFF
CDR3 DNA: TGTGCCAGCAGCTGGGAGGCCAGGGCGAACACTGAAGCTTTCTTT

clone size: -
J gene: TRBJ2-5
D gene: -
V gene: TRBV6-6
CDR3 protein: CASSPPWGSSQETQYF
CDR3 DNA: TGTGCCAGCAGTCCGCCGTGGGGCTCTTCTCAGGAGACCCAGTACTTC

clone size: -
J gene: TRBJ2-1
D gene: TRBD1
V gene: TRBV6-2/TRBV6-3
CDR3 protein: CASSQRQGRNNEQFF
CDR3 DNA: TGTGCCAGCAGTCAACGACAGGGACGCAACAATGAGCAGTTCTTC

clone size: -
J gene: TRBJ1-5
D gene: -
V gene: TRBV7-9
CDR3 protein: CASSLTREVQHF
CDR3 DNA: TGTGCCAGCAGCTTGACCAGGGAGGTCCAGCATTTT

clone size: -
J gene: TRBJ1-4
D gene: -
V gene: TRBV7-8
CDR3 protein: CASSLGSREKLFF
CDR3 DNA: TGTGCCAGCAGCTTAGGCAGCCGTGAAAAACTGTTTTTT

clone size: -
J gene: TRBJ1-2
D gene: TRBD1
V gene: TRBV5-1
CDR3 protein: CASSPRTGDYGYTF
CDR3 DNA: TGCGCCAGCAGCCCCCGGACAGGGGACTATGGCTACACCTTC

clone size: -
J gene: TRBJ1-2
D gene: TRBD1
V gene: TRBV11-1
CDR3 protein: CASSSGQNYGYTF
CDR3 DNA: TGTGCCAGCAGCTCGGGACAGAACTATGGCTACACCTTC

clone size: few
J gene: TRBJ1-5
D gene: -
V gene: TRBV7-8
CDR3 protein: CASSLGFVSNQPQHF
CDR3 DNA: TGTGCCAGCAGCTTGGGGTTTGTTAGCAATCAGCCCCAGCATTTT

clone size: -
J gene: TRBJ1-1
D gene: -
V gene: TRBV2
CDR3 protein: CASSEGQGLPLTEAFF
CDR3 DNA: TGTGCCAGCAGTGAGGGGCAGGGACTACCCCTCACTGAAGCTTTCTTT

clone size: -
J gene: TRBJ1-4
D gene: -
V gene: TRBV28
CDR3 protein: CASSLMQGNEKLFF
CDR3 DNA: TGTGCCAGCAGTTTAATGCAGGGTAATGAAAAACTGTTTTTT

clone size: -
J gene: TRBJ2-5
D gene: -
V gene: TRBV3-1/TRBV3-2
CDR3 protein: CASSQDPGLREKTQYF
CDR3 DNA: TGTGCCAGCAGCCAAGACCCTGGGTTGAGGGAAAAGACCCAGTACTTC

clone size: -
J gene: TRBJ1-4
D gene: -
V gene: TRBV6-5
CDR3 protein: CASRVIQGYNEKLFF
CDR3 DNA: TGTGCCAGCAGGGTCATCCAGGGGTATAATGAAAAACTGTTTTTT